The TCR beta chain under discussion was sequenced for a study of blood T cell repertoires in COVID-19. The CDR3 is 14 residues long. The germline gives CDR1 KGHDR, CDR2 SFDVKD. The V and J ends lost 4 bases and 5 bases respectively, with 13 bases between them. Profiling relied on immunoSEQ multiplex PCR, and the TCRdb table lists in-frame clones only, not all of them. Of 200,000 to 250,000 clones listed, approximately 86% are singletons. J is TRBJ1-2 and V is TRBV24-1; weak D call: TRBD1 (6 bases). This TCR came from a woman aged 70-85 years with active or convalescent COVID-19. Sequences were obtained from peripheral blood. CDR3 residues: CATSDPGTFYGYTF. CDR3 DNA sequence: TGTGCCACCAGTGACCCCGGGACATTTTATGGCTACACCTTC.